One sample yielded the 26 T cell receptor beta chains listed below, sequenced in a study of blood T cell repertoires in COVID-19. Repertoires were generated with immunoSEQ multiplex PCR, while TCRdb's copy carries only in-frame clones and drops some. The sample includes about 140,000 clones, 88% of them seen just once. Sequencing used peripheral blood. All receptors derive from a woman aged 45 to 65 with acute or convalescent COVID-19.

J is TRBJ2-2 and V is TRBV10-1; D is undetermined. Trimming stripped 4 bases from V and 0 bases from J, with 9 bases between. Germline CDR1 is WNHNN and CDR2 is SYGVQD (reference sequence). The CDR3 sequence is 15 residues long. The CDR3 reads CASSVPEANTGELFF. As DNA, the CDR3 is TGCGCCAGCAGTGTCCCTGAGGCGAACACCGGGGAGCTGTTTTTT.

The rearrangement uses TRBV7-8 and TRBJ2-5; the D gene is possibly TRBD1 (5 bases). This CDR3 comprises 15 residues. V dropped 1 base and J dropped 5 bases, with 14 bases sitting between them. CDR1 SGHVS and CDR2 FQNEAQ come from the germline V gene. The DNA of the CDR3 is TGTGCCAGCAGCTTAGACCCAGGGAAGGGGGAGACCCAGTACTTC. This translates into CASSLDPGKGETQYF.

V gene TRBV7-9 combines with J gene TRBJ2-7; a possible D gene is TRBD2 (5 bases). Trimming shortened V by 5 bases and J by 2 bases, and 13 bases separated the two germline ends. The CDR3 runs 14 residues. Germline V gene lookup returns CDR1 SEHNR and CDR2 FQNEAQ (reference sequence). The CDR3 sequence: CASSPLAGAYEQYF. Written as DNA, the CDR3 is TGTGCCAGCAGCCCCCTAGCAGGCGCCTACGAGCAGTACTTC.

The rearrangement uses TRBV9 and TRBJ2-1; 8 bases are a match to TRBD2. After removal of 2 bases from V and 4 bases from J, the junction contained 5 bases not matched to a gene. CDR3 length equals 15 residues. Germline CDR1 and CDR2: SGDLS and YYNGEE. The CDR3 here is CASSVTGTSYNEQFF. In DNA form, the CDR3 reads TGTGCCAGCAGCGTTACTGGGACTAGTTACAATGAGCAGTTCTTC.

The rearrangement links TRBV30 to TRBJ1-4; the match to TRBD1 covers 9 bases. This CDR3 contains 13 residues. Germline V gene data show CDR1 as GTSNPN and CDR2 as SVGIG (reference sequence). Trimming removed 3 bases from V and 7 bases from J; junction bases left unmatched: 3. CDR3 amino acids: CAWRDRGVEKLFF. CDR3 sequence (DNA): TGTGCCTGGAGGGACAGGGGAGTTGAAAAACTGTTTTTT. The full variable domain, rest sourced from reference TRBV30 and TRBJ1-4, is SQTIHQWPATLVQPVGSPLSLECTVEGTSNPNLYWYRQAAGRGLQLLFYSVGIGQISSEVPQNLSASRPQDRQFILSSKKLLLSDSGFYLCAWRDRGVEKLFFGSGTQLSVL.

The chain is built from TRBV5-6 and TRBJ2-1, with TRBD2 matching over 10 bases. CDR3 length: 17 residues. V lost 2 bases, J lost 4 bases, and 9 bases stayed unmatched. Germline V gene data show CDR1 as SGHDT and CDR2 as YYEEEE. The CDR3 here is CASSLAGGQGVYNEQFF. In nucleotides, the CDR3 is TGTGCCAGCAGCTTAGCGGGAGGGCAGGGGGTTTACAATGAGCAGTTCTTC. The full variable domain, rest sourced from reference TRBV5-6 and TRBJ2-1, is DAGVTQSPTHLIKTRGQQVTLRCSPKSGHDTVSWYQQALGQGPQFIFQYYEEEERQRGNFPDRFSGHQFPNYSSELNVNALLLGDSALYLCASSLAGGQGVYNEQFFGPGTRLTVL.

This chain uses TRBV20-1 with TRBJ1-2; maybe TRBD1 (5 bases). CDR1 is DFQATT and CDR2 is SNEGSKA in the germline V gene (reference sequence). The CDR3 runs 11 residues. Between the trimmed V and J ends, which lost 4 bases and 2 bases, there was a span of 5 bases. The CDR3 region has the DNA TGCAGTGCTACAGGGAACTATGGCTACACCTTC. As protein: CSATGNYGYTF.

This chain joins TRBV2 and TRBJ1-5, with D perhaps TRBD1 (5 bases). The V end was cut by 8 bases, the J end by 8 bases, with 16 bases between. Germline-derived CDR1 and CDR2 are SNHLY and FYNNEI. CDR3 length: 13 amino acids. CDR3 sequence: CASGGEGLKPQHF. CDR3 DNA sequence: TGTGCCAGCGGGGGGGAGGGTTTGAAGCCCCAGCATTTT.

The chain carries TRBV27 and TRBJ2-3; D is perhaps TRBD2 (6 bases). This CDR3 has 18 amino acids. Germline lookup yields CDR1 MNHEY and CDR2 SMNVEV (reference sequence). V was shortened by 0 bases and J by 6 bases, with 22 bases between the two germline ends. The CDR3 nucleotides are TGTGCCAGCAGTTTATCAGTCCGGGGGTTTAGAGGGCCGGATACGCAGTATTTT. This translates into CASSLSVRGFRGPDTQYF.

CDR3 nucleotide sequence: TGTGCCAGCCACCCGGCAGGGAACACTGAAGCTTTCTTT. It yields the protein CASHPAGNTEAFF. This chain connects TRBV2 to TRBJ1-1; D is ambiguous. V was pared by 8 bases and J by 1 base, with 11 bases between. Germline loops: CDR1 SNHLY, CDR2 FYNNEI. There are 13 residues in the CDR3.

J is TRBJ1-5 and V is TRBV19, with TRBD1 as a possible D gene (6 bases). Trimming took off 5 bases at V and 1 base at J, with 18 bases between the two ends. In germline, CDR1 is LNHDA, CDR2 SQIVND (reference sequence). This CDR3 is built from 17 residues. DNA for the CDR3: TGTGCCAGTAGTGCTTCTTGGGGGGGCCCCAGCAATCAGCCCCAGCATTTT. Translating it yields CASSASWGGPSNQPQHF. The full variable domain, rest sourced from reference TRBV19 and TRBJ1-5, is DGGITQSPKYLFRKEGQNVTLSCEQNLNHDAMYWYRQDPGQGLRLIYYSQIVNDFQKGDIAEGYSVSREKKESFPLTVTSAQKNPTAFYLCASSASWGGPSNQPQHFGDGTRLSIL.

The CDR3 nucleotides are TGTGCCAGCAGCTATGGGCAGGGCGCAGATACGCAGTATTTT. Protein sequence: CASSYGQGADTQYF. The V call is TRBV6-6, the J call TRBJ2-3, with a possible D match to TRBD1 (5 bases). Germline V lookup: CDR1 MNHNY, CDR2 SVGAGI (reference sequence). CDR3 length: 14 residues. V lost 6 bases to trimming and J lost 4 bases, with 14 bases between them.

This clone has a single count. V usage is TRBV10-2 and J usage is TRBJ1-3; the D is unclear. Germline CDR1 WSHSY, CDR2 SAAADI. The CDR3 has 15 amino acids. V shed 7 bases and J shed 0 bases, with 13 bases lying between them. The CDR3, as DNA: TGCGCCAGCAAAGAGGCGACTAGCTCTGGAAACACCATATATTTT. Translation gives CASKEATSSGNTIYF.

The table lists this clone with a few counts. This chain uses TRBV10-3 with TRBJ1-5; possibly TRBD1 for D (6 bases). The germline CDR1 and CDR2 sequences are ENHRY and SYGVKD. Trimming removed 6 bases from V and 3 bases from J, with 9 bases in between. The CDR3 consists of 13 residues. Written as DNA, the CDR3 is TGTGCCATCAGGAGGGACATCAATCAGCCCCAGCATTTT. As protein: CAIRRDINQPQHF.

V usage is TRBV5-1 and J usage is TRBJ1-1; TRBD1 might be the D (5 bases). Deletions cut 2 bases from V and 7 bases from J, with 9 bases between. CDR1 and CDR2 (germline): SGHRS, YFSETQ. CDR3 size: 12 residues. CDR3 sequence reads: CASSLGQNEAFF. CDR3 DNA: TGCGCCAGCAGCTTAGGACAAAATGAAGCTTTCTTT.

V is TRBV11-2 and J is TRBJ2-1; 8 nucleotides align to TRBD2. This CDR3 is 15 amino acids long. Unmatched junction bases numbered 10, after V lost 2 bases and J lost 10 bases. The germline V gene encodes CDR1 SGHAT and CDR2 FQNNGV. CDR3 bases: TGTGCCAGCAGCTTAACGGGGGGGTATTATGTCGAGCAGTTCTTC. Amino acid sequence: CASSLTGGYYVEQFF.

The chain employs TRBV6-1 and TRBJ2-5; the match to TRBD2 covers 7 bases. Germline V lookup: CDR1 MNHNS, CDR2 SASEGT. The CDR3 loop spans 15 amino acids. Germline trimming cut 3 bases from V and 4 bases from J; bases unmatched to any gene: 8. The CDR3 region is CASSDWGGVGETQYF. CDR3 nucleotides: TGTGCCAGCAGTGATTGGGGGGGGGTAGGAGAGACCCAGTACTTC.

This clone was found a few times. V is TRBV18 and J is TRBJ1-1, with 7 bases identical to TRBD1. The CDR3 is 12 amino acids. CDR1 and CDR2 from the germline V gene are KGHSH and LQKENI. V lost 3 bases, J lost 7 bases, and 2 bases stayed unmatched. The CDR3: CASSPRQGEAFF. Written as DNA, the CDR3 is TGTGCCAGCTCACCGCGACAGGGTGAAGCTTTCTTT.

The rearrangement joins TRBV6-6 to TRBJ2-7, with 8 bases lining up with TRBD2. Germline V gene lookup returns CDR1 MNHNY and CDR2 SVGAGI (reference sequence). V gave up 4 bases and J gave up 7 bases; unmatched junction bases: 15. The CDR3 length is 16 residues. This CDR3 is CASSFSGEKPYGEQYF. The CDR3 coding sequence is TGTGCCAGCAGTTTTAGCGGGGAAAAACCCTACGGGGAGCAGTACTTC.

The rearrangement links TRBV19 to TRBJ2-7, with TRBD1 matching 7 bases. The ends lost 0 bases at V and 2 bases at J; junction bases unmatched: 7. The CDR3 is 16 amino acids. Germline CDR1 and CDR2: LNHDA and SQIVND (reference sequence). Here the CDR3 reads CASSIDHRGGPYEQYF. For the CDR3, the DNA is TGTGCCAGTAGTATAGATCACAGGGGTGGCCCCTACGAGCAGTACTTC. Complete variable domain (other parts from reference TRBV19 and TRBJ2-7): DGGITQSPKYLFRKEGQNVTLSCEQNLNHDAMYWYRQDPGQGLRLIYYSQIVNDFQKGDIAEGYSVSREKKESFPLTVTSAQKNPTAFYLCASSIDHRGGPYEQYFGPGTRLTVT.

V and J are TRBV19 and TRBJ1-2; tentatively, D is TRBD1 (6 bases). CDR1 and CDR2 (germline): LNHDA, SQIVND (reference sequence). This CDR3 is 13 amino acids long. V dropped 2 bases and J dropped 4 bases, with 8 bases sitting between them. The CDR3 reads CASSIQGSYGYTF. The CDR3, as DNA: TGTGCCAGTAGTATACAGGGGTCCTATGGCTACACCTTC. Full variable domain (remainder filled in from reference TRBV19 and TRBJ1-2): DGGITQSPKYLFRKEGQNVTLSCEQNLNHDAMYWYRQDPGQGLRLIYYSQIVNDFQKGDIAEGYSVSREKKESFPLTVTSAQKNPTAFYLCASSIQGSYGYTFGSGTRLTVV.

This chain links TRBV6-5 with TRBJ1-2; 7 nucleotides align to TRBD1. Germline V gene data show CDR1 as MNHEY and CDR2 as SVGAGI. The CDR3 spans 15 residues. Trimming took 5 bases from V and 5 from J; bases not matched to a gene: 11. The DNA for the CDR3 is TGTGCCAGCAGTAGACAGGGCGGCGGTCGGTATGGCTACACCTTC. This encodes CASSRQGGGRYGYTF.

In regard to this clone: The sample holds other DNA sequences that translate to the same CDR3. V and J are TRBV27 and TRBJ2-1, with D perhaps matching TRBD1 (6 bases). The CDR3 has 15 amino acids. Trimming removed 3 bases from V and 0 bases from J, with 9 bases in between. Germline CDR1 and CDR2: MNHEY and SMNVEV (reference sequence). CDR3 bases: TGTGCCAGCAGTTTGAGGGGGAGCTCCTACAATGAGCAGTTCTTC. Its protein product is CASSLRGSSYNEQFF.

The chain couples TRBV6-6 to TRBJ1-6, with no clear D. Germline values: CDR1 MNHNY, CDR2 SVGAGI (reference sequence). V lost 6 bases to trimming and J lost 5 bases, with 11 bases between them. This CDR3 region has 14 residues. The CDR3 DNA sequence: TGTGCCAGCAGCGAAGACGGGAATAATTCACCCCTCCACTTT. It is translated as CASSEDGNNSPLHF.

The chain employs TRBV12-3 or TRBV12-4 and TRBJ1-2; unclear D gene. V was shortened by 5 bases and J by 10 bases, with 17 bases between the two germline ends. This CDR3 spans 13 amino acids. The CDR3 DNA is TGTGCCAGCAGTCCCCGTCCACGAGGAGTCTACACCTTC. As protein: CASSPRPRGVYTF.

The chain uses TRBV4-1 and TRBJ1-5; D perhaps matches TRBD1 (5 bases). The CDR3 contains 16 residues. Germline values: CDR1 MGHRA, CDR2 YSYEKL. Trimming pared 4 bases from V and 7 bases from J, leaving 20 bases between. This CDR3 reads CASSRGTEAGWQPQHF. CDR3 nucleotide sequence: TGCGCCAGCAGCCGTGGGACTGAGGCAGGGTGGCAGCCCCAGCATTTT.